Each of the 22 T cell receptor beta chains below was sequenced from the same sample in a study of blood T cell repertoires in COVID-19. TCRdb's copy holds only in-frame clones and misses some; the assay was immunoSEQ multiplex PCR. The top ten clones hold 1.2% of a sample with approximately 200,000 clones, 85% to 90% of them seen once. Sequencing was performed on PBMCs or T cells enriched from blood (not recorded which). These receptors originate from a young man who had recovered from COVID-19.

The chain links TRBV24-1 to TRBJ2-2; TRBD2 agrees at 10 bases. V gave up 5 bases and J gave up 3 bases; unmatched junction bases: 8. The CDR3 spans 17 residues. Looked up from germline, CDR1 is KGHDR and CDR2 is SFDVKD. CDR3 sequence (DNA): TGTGCCACCAGTGTAAAGCGGGAGGGCCTGTACACCGGGGAGCTGTTTTTT. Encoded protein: CATSVKREGLYTGELFF.

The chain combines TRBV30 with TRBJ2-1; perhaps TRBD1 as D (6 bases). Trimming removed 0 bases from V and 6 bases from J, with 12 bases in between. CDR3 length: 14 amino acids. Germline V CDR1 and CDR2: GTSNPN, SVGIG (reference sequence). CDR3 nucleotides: TGTGCCTGGAGTGTAACAGGGTGGGGCAATGAGCAGTTCTTC. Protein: CAWSVTGWGNEQFF.

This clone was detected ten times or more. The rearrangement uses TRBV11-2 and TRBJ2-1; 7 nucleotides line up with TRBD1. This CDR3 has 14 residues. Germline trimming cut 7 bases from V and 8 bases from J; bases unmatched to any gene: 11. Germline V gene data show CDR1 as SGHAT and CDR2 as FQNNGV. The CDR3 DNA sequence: TGTGCCAGCACGGCACAGGGGATGGCAGATGAGCAGTTCTTC. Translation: CASTAQGMADEQFF.

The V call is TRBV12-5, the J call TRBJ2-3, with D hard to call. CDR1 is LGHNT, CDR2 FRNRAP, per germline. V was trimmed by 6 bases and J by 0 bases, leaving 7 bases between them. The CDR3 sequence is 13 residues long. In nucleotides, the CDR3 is TGTGCTAGTGGGTCCGGTAGCACAGATACGCAGTATTTT. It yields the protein CASGSGSTDTQYF.

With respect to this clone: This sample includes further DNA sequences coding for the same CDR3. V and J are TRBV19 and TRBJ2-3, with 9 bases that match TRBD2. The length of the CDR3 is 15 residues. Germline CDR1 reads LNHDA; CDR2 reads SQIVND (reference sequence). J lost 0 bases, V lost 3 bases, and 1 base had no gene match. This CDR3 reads CASSMTSGSTDTQYF. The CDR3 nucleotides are TGTGCCAGTAGTATGACTAGCGGTAGCACAGATACGCAGTATTTT.

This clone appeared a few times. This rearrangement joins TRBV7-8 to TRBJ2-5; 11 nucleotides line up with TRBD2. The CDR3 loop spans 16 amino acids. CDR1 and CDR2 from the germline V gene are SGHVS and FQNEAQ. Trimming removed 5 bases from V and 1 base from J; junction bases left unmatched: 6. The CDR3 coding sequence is TGTGCCAGCAGCCCGGGGACTAGCGGACGCCAAGAGACCCAGTACTTC. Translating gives CASSPGTSGRQETQYF.

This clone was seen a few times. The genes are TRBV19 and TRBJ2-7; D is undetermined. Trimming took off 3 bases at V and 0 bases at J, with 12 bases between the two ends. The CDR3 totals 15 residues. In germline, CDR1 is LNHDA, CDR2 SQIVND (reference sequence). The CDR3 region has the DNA TGTGCCAGTAGTATGGGTCCTACGGGCTCCTACGAGCAGTACTTC. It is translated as CASSMGPTGSYEQYF.

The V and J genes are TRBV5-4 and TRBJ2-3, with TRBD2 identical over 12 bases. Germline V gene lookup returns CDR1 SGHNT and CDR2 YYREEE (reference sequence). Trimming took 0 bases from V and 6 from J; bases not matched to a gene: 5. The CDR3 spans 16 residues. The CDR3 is CASSLVSSGRVDTQYF. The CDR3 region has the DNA TGTGCCAGCAGCTTGGTGTCTAGCGGGAGGGTGGATACGCAGTATTTT.

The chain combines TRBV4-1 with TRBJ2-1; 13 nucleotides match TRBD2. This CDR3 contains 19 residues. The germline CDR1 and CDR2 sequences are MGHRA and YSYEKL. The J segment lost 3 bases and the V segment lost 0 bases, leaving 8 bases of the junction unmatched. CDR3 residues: CASSQDPRTSGSLYNEQFF. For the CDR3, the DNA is TGCGCCAGCAGCCAAGATCCGAGGACTAGCGGGAGTCTCTACAATGAGCAGTTCTTC.

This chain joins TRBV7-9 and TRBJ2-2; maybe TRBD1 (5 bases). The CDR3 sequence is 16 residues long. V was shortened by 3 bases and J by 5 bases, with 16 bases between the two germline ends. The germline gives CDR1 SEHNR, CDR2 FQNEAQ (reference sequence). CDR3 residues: CASSFWVGVWTGELFF. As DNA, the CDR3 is TGTGCCAGCAGCTTTTGGGTAGGGGTGTGGACCGGGGAGCTGTTTTTT.

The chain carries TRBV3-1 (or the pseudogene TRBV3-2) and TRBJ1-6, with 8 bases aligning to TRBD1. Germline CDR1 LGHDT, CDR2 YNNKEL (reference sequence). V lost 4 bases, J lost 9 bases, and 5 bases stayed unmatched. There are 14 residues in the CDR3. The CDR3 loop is CASSRGTGGSPLHF. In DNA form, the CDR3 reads TGTGCCAGCAGCCGAGGGACAGGTGGTTCACCCCTCCACTTT.

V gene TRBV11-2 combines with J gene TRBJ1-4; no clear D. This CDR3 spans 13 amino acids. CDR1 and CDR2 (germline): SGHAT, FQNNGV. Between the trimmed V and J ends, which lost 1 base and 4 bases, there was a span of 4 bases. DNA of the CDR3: TGTGCCAGCAGCTTAGTTCATAATGAAAAACTGTTTTTT. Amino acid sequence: CASSLVHNEKLFF.

CDR3 in DNA: TGTGCCAGCAGCTTAGTACGCGGGGGGGGCTACGAGCAGTACTTC. It yields the protein CASSLVRGGGYEQYF. This chain links TRBV7-2 with TRBJ2-7; 9 nucleotides line up with TRBD2. CDR3 size: 15 residues. V gave up 1 base and J gave up 3 bases; unmatched junction bases: 4. CDR1 and CDR2 (germline): SGHTA, FQGNSA.

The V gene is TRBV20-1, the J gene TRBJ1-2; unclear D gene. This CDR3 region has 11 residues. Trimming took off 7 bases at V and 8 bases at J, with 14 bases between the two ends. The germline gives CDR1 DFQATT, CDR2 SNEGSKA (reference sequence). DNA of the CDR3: TGCAGTGTACACCCACGTCAGGGCTACACCTTC. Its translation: CSVHPRQGYTF.

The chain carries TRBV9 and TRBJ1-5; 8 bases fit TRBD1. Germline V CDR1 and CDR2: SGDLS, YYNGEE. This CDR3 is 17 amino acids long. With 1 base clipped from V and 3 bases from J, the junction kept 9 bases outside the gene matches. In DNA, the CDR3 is TGTGCCAGCAGCGTACACCCTATGGACAGGGACAATCAGCCCCAGCATTTT. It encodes CASSVHPMDRDNQPQHF.

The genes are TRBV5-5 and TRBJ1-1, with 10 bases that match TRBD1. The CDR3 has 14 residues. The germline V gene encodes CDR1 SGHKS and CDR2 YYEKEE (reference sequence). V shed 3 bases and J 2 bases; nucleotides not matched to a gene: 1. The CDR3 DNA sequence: TGTGCCAGCAGCTGGGACAGGGGTAACACTGAAGCTTTCTTT. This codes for CASSWDRGNTEAFF. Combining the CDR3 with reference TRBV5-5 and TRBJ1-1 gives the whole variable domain DAGVTQSPTHLIKTRGQQVTLRCSPISGHKSVSWYQQVLGQGPQFIFQYYEKEERGRGNFPDRFSARQFPNYSSELNVNALLLGDSALYLCASSWDRGNTEAFFGQGTRLTVV.

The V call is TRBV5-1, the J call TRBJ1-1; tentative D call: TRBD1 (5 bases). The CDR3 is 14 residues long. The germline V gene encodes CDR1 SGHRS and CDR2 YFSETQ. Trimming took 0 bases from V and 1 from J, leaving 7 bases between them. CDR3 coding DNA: TGCGCCAGCAGCTTGGAGCAGGGGAACACTGAAGCTTTCTTT. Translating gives CASSLEQGNTEAFF. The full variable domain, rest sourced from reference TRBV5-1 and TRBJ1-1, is KAGVTQTPRYLIKTRGQQVTLSCSPISGHRSVSWYQQTPGQGLQFLFEYFSETQRNKGNFPGRFSGRQFSNSRSEMNVSTLELGDSALYLCASSLEQGNTEAFFGQGTRLTVV.

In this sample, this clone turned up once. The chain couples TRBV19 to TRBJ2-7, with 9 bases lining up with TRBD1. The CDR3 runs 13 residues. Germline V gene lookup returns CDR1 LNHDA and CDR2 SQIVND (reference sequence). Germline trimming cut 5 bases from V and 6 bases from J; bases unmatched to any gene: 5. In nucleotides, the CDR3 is TGTGCCAGTAGTTCGGGACAGGGAGTCGAGCAGTACTTC. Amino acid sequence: CASSSGQGVEQYF.

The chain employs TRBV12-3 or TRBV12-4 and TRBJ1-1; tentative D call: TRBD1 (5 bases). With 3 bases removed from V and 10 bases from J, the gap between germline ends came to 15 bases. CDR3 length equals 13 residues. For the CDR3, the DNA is TGTGCCAGCAGTTTGGGGCAGGGCGGTGGAGCTTTCTTT. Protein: CASSLGQGGGAFF.

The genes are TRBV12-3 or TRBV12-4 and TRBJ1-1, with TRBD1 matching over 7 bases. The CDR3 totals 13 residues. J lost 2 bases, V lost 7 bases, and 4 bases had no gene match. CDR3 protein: CASIRDSNTEAFF. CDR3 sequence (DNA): TGTGCCAGCATCAGGGACAGTAACACTGAAGCTTTCTTT.

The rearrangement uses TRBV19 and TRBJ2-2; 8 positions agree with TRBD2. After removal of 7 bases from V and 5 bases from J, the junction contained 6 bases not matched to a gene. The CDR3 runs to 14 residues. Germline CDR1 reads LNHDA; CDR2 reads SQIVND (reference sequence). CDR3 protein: CASNPGGGTGELFF. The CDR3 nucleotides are TGTGCCAGTAATCCCGGGGGGGGAACCGGGGAGCTGTTTTTT.

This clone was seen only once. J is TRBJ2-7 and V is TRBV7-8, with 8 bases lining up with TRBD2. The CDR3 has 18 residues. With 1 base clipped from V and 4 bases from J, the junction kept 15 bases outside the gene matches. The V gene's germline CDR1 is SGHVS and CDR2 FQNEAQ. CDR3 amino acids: CASSLEATSGTSVYEQYF. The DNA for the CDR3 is TGTGCCAGCAGCTTAGAAGCTACTTCCGGGACTAGTGTTTACGAGCAGTACTTC.